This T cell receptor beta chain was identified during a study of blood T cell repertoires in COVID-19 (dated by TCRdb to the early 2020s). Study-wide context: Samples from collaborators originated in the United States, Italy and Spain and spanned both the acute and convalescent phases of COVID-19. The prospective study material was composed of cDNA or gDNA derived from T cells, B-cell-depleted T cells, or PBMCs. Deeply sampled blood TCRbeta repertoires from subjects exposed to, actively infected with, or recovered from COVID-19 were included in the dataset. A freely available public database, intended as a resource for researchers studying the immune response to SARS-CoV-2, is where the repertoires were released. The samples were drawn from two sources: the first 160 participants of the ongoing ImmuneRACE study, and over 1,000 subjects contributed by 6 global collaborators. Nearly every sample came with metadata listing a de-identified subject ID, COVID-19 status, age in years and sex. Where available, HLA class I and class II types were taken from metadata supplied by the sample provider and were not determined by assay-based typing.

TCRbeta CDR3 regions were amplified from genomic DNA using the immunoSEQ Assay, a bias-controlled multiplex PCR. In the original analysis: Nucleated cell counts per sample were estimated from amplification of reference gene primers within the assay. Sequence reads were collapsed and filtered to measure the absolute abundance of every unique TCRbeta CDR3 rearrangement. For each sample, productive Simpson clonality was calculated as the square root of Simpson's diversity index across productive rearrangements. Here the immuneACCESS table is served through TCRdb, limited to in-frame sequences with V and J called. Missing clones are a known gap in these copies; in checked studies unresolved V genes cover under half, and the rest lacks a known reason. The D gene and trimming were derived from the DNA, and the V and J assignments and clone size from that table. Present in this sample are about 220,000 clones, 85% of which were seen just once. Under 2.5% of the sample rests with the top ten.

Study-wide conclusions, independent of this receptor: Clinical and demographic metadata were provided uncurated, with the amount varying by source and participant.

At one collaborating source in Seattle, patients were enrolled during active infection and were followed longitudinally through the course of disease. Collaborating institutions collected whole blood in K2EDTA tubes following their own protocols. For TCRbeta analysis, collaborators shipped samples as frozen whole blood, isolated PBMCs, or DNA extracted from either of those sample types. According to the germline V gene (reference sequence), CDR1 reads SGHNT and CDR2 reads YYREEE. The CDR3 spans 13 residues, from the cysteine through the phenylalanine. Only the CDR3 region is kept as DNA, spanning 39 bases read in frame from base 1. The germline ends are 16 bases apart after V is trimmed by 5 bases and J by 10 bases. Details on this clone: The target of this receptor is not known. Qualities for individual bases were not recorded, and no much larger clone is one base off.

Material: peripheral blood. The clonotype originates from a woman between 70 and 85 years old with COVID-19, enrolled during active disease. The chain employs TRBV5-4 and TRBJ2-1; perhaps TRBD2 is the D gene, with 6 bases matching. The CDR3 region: CASRPQSAGEQFF. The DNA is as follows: TGTGCCAGCAGGCCCCAGAGTGCGGGAGAGCAGTTCTTC.